This TCR beta chain was sequenced during a study of T-cell memory formation after mild COVID-19. The CDR3 has 13 residues. Per germline, CDR1 SGHRS and CDR2 YFSETQ. One entry per CDR3 protein results from TCRdb running MiXCR on the 5' RACE reads. Here the sample spans about 560,000 distinct CDR3 sequences, 17% being singletons. Points on this clonotype: An end of the junction differs from the germline gene, which may be a read error.

Sequencing used PBMCs or a T cell subset sorted from them (not recorded which). This TCR was recovered from an adult woman who had mild COVID-19 (a few samples of this study predate the infection). Cell type and time point are not known. This rearrangement joins TRBV5-1 to TRBJ2-2; 9 bases line up with TRBD1. This CDR3 reads CASRGTGTGELIF. DNA for the CDR3: TGCGCCAGCAGAGGGACAGGGACCGGGGAGCTGATTTTT.